What follows describes a single T cell receptor (beta chain). The antigen is not known. Hyperthyroidism was newly diagnosed in patients aged 18 to 65 (duration under 2 months). CDR1 is SGHAT and CDR2 is FQNNGV in the germline V gene. Trimming cost V 8 bases and J 0 bases, with 13 bases left between them. The CDR3 is made up of 14 amino acids. Amplification yielded TCR beta CDR3 regions, with RNA transcripts as the source. Researchers ran a first-round RT-PCR on the TCR CDR3 using the HTBI primer set. From the multiplex PCR reads, TCRdb called clonotypes with MiXCR, one entry per CDR3 protein. In the table there are 800,000 or so distinct CDR3 sequences, over 35% of which are singletons. The sample belongs to a study of T cells in Graves' hyperthyroidism and ophthalmopathy. As for the study in general: Specimen type is peripheral blood, collected at initial diagnosis prior to any treatment. Regarding the study as a whole: A 13 V-J signature model discriminated ophthalmopathy versus stable hyperthyroidism. Most thyroid clonotypes that were expanded above 0.001 also turned up in blood.

Sequenced sample: blood. The V call is TRBV11-2, the J call TRBJ1-1; D is perhaps TRBD1 (6 bases). The TCR sequence derives from a man aged 18 to 29 with Graves' hyperthyroidism. CDR3 region: CASGHRELNTEAFF. CDR3 sequence (DNA): TGTGCCAGCGGGCACAGGGAATTGAACACTGAAGCTTTCTTT.